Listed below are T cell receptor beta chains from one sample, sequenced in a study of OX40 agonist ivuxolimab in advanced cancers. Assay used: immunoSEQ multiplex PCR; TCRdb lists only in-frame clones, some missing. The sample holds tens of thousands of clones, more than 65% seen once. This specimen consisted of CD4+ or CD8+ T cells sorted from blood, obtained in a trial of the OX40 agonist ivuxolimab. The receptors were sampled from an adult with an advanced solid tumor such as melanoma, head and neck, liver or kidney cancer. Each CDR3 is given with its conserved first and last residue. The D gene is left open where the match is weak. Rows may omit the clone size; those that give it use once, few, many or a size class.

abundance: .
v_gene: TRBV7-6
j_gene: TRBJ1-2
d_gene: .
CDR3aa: CASSLGANYGYTF
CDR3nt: TGTGCCAGCAGCTTAGGGGCTAACTATGGCTACACCTTC

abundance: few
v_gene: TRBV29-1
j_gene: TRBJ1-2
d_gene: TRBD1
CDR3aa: CSVEEGTGGGYTF
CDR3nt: TGCAGCGTTGAAGAGGGGACAGGCGGTGGCTACACCTTC

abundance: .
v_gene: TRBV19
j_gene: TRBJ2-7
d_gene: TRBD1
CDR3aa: CASSLTTGAYEQYF
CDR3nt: TGTGCCAGTAGTCTGACGACAGGGGCCTACGAGCAGTACTTC

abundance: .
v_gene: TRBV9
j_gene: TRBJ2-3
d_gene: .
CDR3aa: CASSVEGGRGDTQYF
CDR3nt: TGTGCCAGCAGCGTAGAGGGGGGGCGCGGAGATACGCAGTATTTT

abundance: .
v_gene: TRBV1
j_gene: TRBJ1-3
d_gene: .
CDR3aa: CTSSQGQGSGNTIYF
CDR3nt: TGCACCAGCAGCCAGGGACAGGGATCTGGAAACACCATATATTTT

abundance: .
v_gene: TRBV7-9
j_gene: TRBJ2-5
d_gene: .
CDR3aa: CASSSWGETQYF
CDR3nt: TGTGCCAGCAGCTCTTGGGGAGAGACCCAGTACTTC

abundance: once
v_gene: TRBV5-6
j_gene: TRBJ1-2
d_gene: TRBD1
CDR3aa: CASNERTGEWQGYGYTF
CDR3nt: TGTGCCAGCAACGAAAGGACAGGGGAATGGCAGGGTTATGGCTACACCTTC

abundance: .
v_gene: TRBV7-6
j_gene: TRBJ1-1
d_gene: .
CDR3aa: CASSLLGGEAFF
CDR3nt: TGTGCCAGCAGCTTATTAGGTGGTGAAGCTTTCTTT

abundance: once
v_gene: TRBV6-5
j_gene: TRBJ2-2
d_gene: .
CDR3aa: CASSLDNANTGELFF
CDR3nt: TGTGCCAGCAGTCTCGACAACGCGAACACCGGGGAGCTGTTTTTT

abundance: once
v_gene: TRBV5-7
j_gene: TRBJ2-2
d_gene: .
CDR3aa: CASSLDTTGTGELFF
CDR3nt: TGTGCCAGCAGCTTGGATACTACAGGGACCGGGGAGCTGTTTTTT

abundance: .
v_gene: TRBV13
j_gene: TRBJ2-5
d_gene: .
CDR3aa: CASSLVTDQETQYF
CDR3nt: TGTGCCAGCAGCTTAGTGACGGATCAAGAGACCCAGTACTTC

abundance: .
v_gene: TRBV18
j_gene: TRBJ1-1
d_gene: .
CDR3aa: CASSPPPEAFF
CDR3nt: TGTGCCAGCTCACCACCCCCTGAAGCTTTCTTT

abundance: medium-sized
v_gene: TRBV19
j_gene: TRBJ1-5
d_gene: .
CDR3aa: CASRTEGSNQPQHF
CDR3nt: TGTGCCAGTCGGACGGAGGGGTCAAATCAGCCCCAGCATTTT

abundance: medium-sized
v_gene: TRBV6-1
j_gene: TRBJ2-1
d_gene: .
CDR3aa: CASSHLPFNEQFF
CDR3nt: TGTGCCAGCAGTCACCTCCCTTTCAATGAGCAGTTCTTC

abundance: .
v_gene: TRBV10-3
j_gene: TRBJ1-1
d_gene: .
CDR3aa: CAIRALSNTEAFF
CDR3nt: TGTGCCATCAGGGCTCTATCGAACACTGAAGCTTTCTTT

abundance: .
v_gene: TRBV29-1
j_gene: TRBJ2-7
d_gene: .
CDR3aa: CSVEGLAYEQYF
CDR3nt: TGCAGCGTTGAAGGACTAGCCTACGAGCAGTACTTC

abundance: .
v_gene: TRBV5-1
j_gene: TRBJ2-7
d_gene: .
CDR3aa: CASRGVGEQYF
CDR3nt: TGCGCCAGCAGGGGGGTCGGCGAGCAGTACTTC

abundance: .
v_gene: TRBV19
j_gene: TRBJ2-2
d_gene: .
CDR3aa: CASSSPVAYSNTGELFF
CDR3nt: TGTGCCAGTAGTTCCCCGGTCGCATATTCGAACACCGGGGAGCTGTTTTTT

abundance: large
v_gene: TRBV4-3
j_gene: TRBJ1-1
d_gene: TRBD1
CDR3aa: CASTRDSGRGGTEAFF
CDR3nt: TGCGCCAGCACCCGGGACAGTGGGAGAGGTGGCACTGAAGCTTTCTTT

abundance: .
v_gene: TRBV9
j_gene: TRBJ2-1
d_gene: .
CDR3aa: CASSVSGSGHEQFF
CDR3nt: TGTGCCAGCAGCGTATCCGGGAGTGGGCATGAGCAGTTCTTC

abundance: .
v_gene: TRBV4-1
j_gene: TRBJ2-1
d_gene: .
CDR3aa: CASSGVGSYNEQFF
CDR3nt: TGCGCCAGCAGCGGGGTGGGCTCCTACAATGAGCAGTTCTTC

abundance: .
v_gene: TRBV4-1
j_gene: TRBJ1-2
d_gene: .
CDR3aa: CASSQAPRITYGYTF
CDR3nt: TGCGCCAGCAGCCAAGCTCCACGAATTACCTATGGCTACACCTTC

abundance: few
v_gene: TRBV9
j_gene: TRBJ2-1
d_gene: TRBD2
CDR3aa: CASSVGNSGVDNEQFF
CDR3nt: TGTGCCAGCAGCGTAGGTAATAGCGGGGTGGACAATGAGCAGTTCTTC

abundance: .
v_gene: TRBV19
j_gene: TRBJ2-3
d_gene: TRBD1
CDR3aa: CASSNRGGTDTQYF
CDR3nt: TGTGCCAGTAGTAACAGGGGGGGCACAGATACGCAGTATTTT

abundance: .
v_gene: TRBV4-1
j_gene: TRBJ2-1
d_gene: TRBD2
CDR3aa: CASSLSGTNEQFF
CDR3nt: TGCGCCAGCAGCCTTAGCGGGACCAATGAGCAGTTCTTC

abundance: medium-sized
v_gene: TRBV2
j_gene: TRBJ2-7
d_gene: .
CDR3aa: CASSEEAFVEQYF
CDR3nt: TGTGCCAGCAGTGAGGAGGCTTTTGTGGAGCAGTACTTC

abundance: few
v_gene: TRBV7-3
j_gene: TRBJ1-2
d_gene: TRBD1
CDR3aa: CASSLVTGVVARGYTF
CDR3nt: TGTGCCAGCAGCTTAGTGACAGGGGTTGTAGCGCGCGGCTACACCTTC

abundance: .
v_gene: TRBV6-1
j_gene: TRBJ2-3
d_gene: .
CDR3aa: CASSGPRFGTDTQYF
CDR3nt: TGTGCCAGCAGTGGACCTAGATTCGGCACAGATACGCAGTATTTT

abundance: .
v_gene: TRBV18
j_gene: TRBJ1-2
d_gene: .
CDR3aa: CASSPQGDRGIYGYTF
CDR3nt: TGTGCCAGCTCACCGCAGGGTGATAGGGGAATCTATGGCTACACCTTC

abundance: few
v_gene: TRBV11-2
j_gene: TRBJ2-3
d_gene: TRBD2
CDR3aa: CASILLSGGARSTQYF
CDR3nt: TGTGCCAGCATCCTTCTCAGCGGGGGGGCCCGTAGTACGCAGTATTTT

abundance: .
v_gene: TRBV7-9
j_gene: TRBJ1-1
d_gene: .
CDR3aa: CASSYPGGVTEAFF
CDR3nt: TGTGCCAGCAGCTATCCCGGTGGTGTCACTGAAGCTTTCTTT

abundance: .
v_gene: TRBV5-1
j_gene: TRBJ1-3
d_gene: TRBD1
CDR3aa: CASSLGFGTGSGNTIYF
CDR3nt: TGCGCCAGCAGCCTAGGTTTCGGGACAGGGAGTGGAAACACCATATATTTT

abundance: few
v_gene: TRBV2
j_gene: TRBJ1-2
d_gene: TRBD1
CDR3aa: CASRSSSARGHGYTF
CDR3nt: TGTGCCAGCCGAAGCTCCTCGGCGAGGGGGCACGGCTACACCTTC

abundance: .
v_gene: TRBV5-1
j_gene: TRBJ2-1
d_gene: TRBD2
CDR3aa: CASSARLAGAQKYNEQFF
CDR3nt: TGCGCCAGCAGCGCGCGACTAGCGGGGGCGCAAAAATACAATGAGCAGTTCTTC

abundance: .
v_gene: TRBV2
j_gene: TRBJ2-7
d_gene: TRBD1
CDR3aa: CASSAGTGRYEQYF
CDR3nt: TGTGCCAGCAGCGCCGGGACAGGGCGCTACGAGCAGTACTTC

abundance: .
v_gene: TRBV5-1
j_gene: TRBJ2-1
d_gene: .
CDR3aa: CASSLGGLPQDEQFF
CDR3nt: TGCGCCAGCAGCCTAGGGGGACTTCCTCAAGATGAGCAGTTCTTC

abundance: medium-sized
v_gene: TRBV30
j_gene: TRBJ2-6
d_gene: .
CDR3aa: CAWSDYGVLTF
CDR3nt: TGTGCCTGGAGTGACTATGGCGTCCTGACTTTC

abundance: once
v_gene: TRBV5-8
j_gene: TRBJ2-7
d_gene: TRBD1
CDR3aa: CASRGTGGIYEQYF
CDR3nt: TGTGCCAGCAGAGGGACAGGGGGCATATACGAGCAGTACTTC

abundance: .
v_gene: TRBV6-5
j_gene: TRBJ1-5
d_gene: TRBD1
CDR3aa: CASSYSGTGGNQPQHF
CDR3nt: TGTGCCAGCAGTTACTCGGGGACAGGGGGCAATCAGCCCCAGCATTTT

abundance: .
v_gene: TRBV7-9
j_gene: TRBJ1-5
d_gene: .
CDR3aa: CASSGAEGGQPQHF
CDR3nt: TGTGCCAGCAGCGGAGCAGAAGGAGGGCAGCCCCAGCATTTT

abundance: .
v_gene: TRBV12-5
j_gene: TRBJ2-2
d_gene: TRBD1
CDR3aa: CASGLGLDRGRTGELFF
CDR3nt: TGTGCTAGTGGTTTGGGCCTAGACAGGGGGCGAACCGGGGAGCTGTTTTTT

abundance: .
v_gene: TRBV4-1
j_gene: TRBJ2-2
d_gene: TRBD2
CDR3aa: CASSQRGTSGAGELFF
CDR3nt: TGCGCCAGCAGCCAAAGAGGGACTAGCGGGGCCGGGGAGCTGTTTTTT

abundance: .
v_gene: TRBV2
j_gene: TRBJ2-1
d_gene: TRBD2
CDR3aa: CASRTSSGGYNEQFF
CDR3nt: TGTGCCAGCAGGACTTCTAGCGGGGGCTACAATGAGCAGTTCTTC

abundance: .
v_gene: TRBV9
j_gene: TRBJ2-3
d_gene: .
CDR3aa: CASSPGGRSTDTQYF
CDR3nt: TGTGCCAGCAGCCCGGGGGGCAGGAGCACAGATACGCAGTATTTT

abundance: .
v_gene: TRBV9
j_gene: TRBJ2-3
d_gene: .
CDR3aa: CASEQDRSDTQYF
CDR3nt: TGTGCCAGCGAACAGGATAGATCAGATACGCAGTATTTT

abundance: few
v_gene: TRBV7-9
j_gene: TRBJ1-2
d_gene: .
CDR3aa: CASSAGQFYGYTF
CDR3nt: TGTGCCAGCAGCGCCGGACAGTTCTATGGCTACACCTTC

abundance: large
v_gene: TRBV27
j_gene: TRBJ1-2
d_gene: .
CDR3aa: CASKQASNYGYTF
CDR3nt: TGTGCCAGTAAACAGGCCTCTAACTATGGCTACACCTTC

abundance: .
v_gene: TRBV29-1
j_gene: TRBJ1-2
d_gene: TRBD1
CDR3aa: CSVGTGAYGYTF
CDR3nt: TGCAGCGTGGGGACAGGGGCCTATGGCTACACCTTC

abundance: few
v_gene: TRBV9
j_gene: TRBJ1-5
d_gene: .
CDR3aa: CASSVGDVNQPQHF
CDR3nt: TGTGCCAGCAGCGTAGGGGACGTCAATCAGCCCCAGCATTTT

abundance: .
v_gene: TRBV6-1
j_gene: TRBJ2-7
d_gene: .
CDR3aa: CASNVRQGGYEQYF
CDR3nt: TGTGCCAGCAACGTGAGGCAGGGCGGGTACGAGCAGTACTTC

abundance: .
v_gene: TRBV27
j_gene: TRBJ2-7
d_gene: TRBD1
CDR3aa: CASSPVTGGFYEQYF
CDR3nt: TGTGCCAGCAGCCCAGTGACAGGGGGATTCTACGAGCAGTACTTC

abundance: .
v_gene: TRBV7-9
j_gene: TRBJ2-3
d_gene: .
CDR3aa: CASSLRPGQNRDTDTQYF
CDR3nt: TGTGCCAGCAGCTTAAGGCCTGGACAGAACAGGGACACAGATACGCAGTATTTT

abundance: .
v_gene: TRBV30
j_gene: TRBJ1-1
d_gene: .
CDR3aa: CAGRDGNTEAFF
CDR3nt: TGTGCCGGAAGGGACGGGAACACTGAAGCTTTCTTT

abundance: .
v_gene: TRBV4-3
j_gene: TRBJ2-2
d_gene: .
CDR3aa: CASSKRKDGAGELFF
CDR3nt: TGCGCCAGCAGCAAAAGGAAGGATGGGGCCGGGGAGCTGTTTTTT

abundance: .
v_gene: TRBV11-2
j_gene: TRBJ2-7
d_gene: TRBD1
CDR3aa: CASSSKIQGYEQYF
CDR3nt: TGTGCCAGCAGCTCGAAGATACAGGGGTACGAGCAGTACTTC

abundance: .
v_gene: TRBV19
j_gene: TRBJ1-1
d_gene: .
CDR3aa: CASSIGRYTEAFF
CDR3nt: TGTGCCAGTAGTATAGGACGGTACACTGAAGCTTTCTTT

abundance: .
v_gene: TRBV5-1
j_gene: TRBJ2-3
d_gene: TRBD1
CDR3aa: CASSLEGQGQDTQYF
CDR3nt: TGCGCCAGCAGCTTGGAAGGACAGGGGCAAGATACGCAGTATTTT

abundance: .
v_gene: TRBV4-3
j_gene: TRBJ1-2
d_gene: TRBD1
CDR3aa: CASSQDRRTGVNYGYTF
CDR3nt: TGCGCCAGCAGCCAAGATAGGAGGACAGGGGTGAACTATGGCTACACCTTC

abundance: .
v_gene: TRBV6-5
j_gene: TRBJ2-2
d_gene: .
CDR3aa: CASTSPDTGELFF
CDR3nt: TGTGCCAGCACCTCACCCGACACCGGGGAGCTGTTTTTT

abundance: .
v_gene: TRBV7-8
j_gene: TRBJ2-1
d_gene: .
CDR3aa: CASSPGGEPYNEQFF
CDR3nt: TGTGCCAGCAGCCCAGGGGGGGAACCCTACAATGAGCAGTTCTTC